What follows are 30 T cell receptor beta chains derived from one specimen sequenced in a study of human T cells and chemical hapten exposure. As to time point: pre-sensitization, week 0. Treatment indicated: therapeutic diphenylcyclopropenone sensitization with weekly scalp DPC. A single record per CDR3 protein comes from TCRdb applying MiXCR to the RACE reads. In the table there are a few hundred thousand distinct CDR3 sequences, 5% to 6.5% of which are singletons. Specimen: whole blood, collected in connection with sensitization to the hapten diphenylcyclopropenone (DPC). The receptors were sampled from a woman aged 18-29 years with alopecia areata. Some clones in this sample may be carry-over from other donors' samples.

This clonotype was counted a few times. The genes are TRBV10-3 and TRBJ1-1, with 9 nucleotides matching TRBD1. This CDR3 has 13 amino acids. The germline CDR1 and CDR2 sequences are ENHRY and SYGVKD. V shed 7 bases, J shed 7 bases, and the junction held 7 bases outside the gene matches. In DNA form, the CDR3 reads TGTGCCATCACTCCGGGACAGGGTATTGAAGCTTTCTTT. Its protein product is CAITPGQGIEAFF.

This clonotype was recorded many times. The rearrangement uses TRBV6-1 and TRBJ1-1; TRBD1 is a possible D gene (5 bases). The V and J ends lost 6 bases and 0 bases respectively, with 17 bases between them. CDR3 size: 16 residues. CDR1 MNHNS and CDR2 SASEGT come from the germline V gene. This CDR3 reads CASRSNYRTLNTEAFF. CDR3 coding DNA: TGTGCCAGCAGATCGAATTACAGGACTTTGAACACTGAAGCTTTCTTT.

This clonotype was seen at least ten times. The chain's CDR3 is CASSHEFGELFF. CDR3 in DNA: TGCGCCAGCAGCCACGAATTCGGGGAGCTGTTTTTT. This rearrangement joins TRBV4-3 to TRBJ2-2; D call uncertain. The CDR3 covers 12 residues. The V end was cut by 3 bases, the J end by 7 bases, with 6 bases between. Germline lookup yields CDR1 LGHNA and CDR2 YSLEER.

The sample holds a few counts of this clonotype. The chain couples TRBV20-1 to TRBJ1-2; D remains unclear. The CDR3 length is 15 residues. The V end lost 5 bases, the J end lost 2 bases, and 18 bases lay between the germline ends. The V gene's germline CDR1 is DFQATT and CDR2 SNEGSKA (reference sequence). CDR3 sequence reads: CSADPSRSENYGYTF. CDR3 DNA sequence: TGCAGTGCTGATCCATCAAGGTCCGAAAACTATGGCTACACCTTC.

This clonotype was seen many times. V usage is TRBV10-3 and J usage is TRBJ2-3; D not resolved. V lost 3 bases to trimming and J lost 3 bases, with 4 bases between them. CDR3 size: 12 residues. CDR1 and CDR2 (germline): ENHRY, SYGVKD. The CDR3 DNA sequence: TGTGCCATCAGTGACTTGACAGATACGCAGTATTTT. Translating it yields CAISDLTDTQYF.

Concerning this clonotype: It is likely a read error, because the conserved phenylalanine at the end of the CDR3 is missing. This sequence joins TRBV7-2 and TRBJ2-5; D might be TRBD2 (5 bases). The germline V and J ends were trimmed by 0 bases and 2 bases, with 7 bases remaining between them. The CDR3 covers 14 residues. From germline, CDR1 is SGHTA and CDR2 FQGNSA. The CDR3 reads CASSLAGRQETQYY. Here the CDR3 DNA reads TGTGCCAGCAGCTTAGCGGGGAGACAAGAGACCCAGTACTAC.

This clonotype was recorded many times. V is TRBV2 and J is TRBJ2-2, with D perhaps TRBD1 (5 bases). Trimming stripped 5 bases from V and 6 bases from J, with 13 bases between. This CDR3 has 14 residues. Looked up from germline, CDR1 is SNHLY and CDR2 is FYNNEI. DNA for the CDR3: TGTGCCAGCAGTCCCCGACAGTTGGCCGGGGAGCTGTTTTTT. This codes for CASSPRQLAGELFF.

This clonotype has a handful of counts. The limits of the CDR3 on the DNA are not certain, so only TCRdb's listed CDR3 is given. The chain links TRBV6-6 to TRBJ2-3; the table calls TRBD2, which could not be checked here. CDR1 and CDR2 (germline): MNHNY, SVGAGI (reference sequence). Including both end residues, the CDR3 is 14 amino acids long. The CDR3 is CASNTKGPQIRSIF.

The chain has TRBV12-3 or TRBV12-4 and TRBJ2-1; 7 bases are a match to TRBD1. The J segment lost 5 bases and the V segment lost 1 base, leaving 2 bases of the junction unmatched. The CDR3 is 14 residues long. The CDR3: CASSLGDRNNEQFF. The CDR3 nucleotides read TGTGCCAGCAGTTTAGGGGACAGAAACAATGAGCAGTTCTTC.

At least ten counts were recorded for this clonotype. The chain links TRBV18 to TRBJ1-5; TRBD1 agrees at 8 bases. V was clipped by 3 bases and J by 5 bases; unmatched bases: 0. The CDR3 runs 13 residues. Germline lookup yields CDR1 KGHSH and CDR2 LQKENI. CDR3: CASSPDRDQPQHF. The CDR3 DNA follows: TGTGCCAGCTCACCGGACAGGGATCAGCCCCAGCATTTT.

The chain links TRBV10-3 to TRBJ2-3; D call uncertain. The germline CDR1 and CDR2 sequences are ENHRY and SYGVKD. V was cut by 6 bases and J by 3 bases, with 4 bases left in between. The CDR3 loop spans 11 amino acids. CDR3 coding DNA: TGTGCCATCAGCTCAACAGATACGCAGTATTTT. Protein product: CAISSTDTQYF.

This clonotype was detected a few times. The V gene is TRBV6-5, the J gene TRBJ2-7; D is ambiguous. This CDR3 comprises 14 residues. The V gene lost 6 bases and the J gene lost 4 bases, with 16 bases spanning the gap. Germline V gene data show CDR1 as MNHEY and CDR2 as SVGAGI. The CDR3 DNA sequence: TGTGCCAGCAGCCGCAACAGAGAGCCTTACGAGCAGTACTTC. Its translation: CASSRNREPYEQYF.

The sample holds a few counts of this clonotype. This rearrangement joins TRBV20-1 to TRBJ1-1; 7 bases align to TRBD1. The trim removed 2 bases at V and 7 bases at J, leaving 10 bases unmatched. Germline assignment: CDR1 DFQATT and CDR2 SNEGSKA (reference sequence). This CDR3 spans 14 amino acids. The CDR3 bases are TGCAGTGCTAGACTCTCTCCCGGGACAGATGAAGCTTTCTTT. It specifies CSARLSPGTDEAFF.

This clonotype was seen many times. The CDR3 sequence: CATSREGASTDTQYF. In DNA form, the CDR3 reads TGTGCCACCAGCAGAGAGGGTGCTAGCACAGATACGCAGTATTTT. The chain employs TRBV15 and TRBJ2-3; D is unclear. V shed 0 bases and J shed 0 bases, with 7 bases lying between them. Germline V gives CDR1 LNHNV, CDR2 YYDKDF (reference sequence). This CDR3 contains 15 residues.

The chain couples TRBV3-1 to TRBJ2-1; the D is unclear. The CDR3 has 15 residues. Trimming stripped 0 bases from V and 5 bases from J, with 11 bases between. CDR1 and CDR2 (germline): LGHDT, YNNKEL (reference sequence). DNA for the CDR3: TGTGCCAGCAGCCAAGATTCTAGTCGGCACAATGAGCAGTTCTTC. Translated: CASSQDSSRHNEQFF.

This clonotype showed up just a few times. CDR3 nucleotide sequence: TGTGCCAGCAGGAGGGACGAAGCTAACTATGGCTACACCTTC. It yields the protein CASRRDEANYGYTF. The rearrangement uses TRBV2 and TRBJ1-2; possible D gene TRBD1, 5 bases. CDR3 size: 14 residues. Germline V CDR1 and CDR2: SNHLY, FYNNEI. The ends were cut back, 6 bases at V and 0 bases at J, with 11 bases in the middle. Full variable domain (outside the CDR3, taken from reference TRBV2 and TRBJ1-2): EPEVTQTPSHQVTQMGQEVILRCVPISNHLYFYWYRQILGQKVEFLVSFYNNEISEKSEIFDDQFSVERPDGSNFTLKIRSTKLEDSAMYFCASRRDEANYGYTFGSGTRLTVV.

Ten or more counts support this clonotype. The rearrangement joins TRBV12-3 or TRBV12-4 to TRBJ1-5, with D possibly TRBD1 on 6 matching bases. Trimming stripped 6 bases from V and 16 bases from J, with 19 bases between. This CDR3 contains 12 residues. The CDR3: CASSSRQAHLHF. CDR3 nucleotide sequence: TGTGCCAGCAGCTCCCGACAGGCCCACCTTCATTTT.

This chain uses TRBV6-2 or TRBV6-3 with TRBJ1-5; 7 positions agree with TRBD1. The V gene's germline CDR1 is MNHEY and CDR2 SVGEGT. V shed 4 bases, J shed 6 bases, and the junction held 9 bases outside the gene matches. The CDR3 is made up of 15 amino acids. The CDR3: CASSSGGGGVQPQHF. The CDR3 DNA sequence: TGTGCCAGCAGTTCCGGGGGAGGGGGCGTTCAGCCCCAGCATTTT.

The chain uses TRBV29-1 and TRBJ1-2, with D hard to call. This CDR3 has 13 residues. The V and J ends lost 3 bases and 3 bases respectively, with 11 bases between them. Germline-derived CDR1 and CDR2 are SQVTM and ANQGSEA. CDR3 coding DNA: TGCAGCGTTGAGAAAGGAAAGTACTATGGCTACACCTTC. Amino acids: CSVEKGKYYGYTF.

This clonotype was counted only a few times. The rearrangement links TRBV27 to TRBJ1-1, with 7 bases that match TRBD1. The CDR3 is 13 residues long. Germline assignment: CDR1 MNHEY and CDR2 SMNVEV (reference sequence). V lost 3 bases and J lost 10; bases outside the gene matches: 8. The CDR3 region is CASSLVGGAGAFF. The CDR3, as DNA: TGTGCCAGCAGTTTGGTAGGGGGCGCGGGAGCTTTCTTT.

In its sample, this clonotype was seen many times. V is TRBV7-9 and J is TRBJ2-5; D is possibly TRBD1 (6 bases). Trimming removed 4 bases from V and 2 bases from J, with 11 bases in between. The CDR3 runs 14 residues. CDR1 is SEHNR and CDR2 is FQNEAQ in the germline V gene (reference sequence). The CDR3 DNA reads as TGTGCCAGCAGCTCGGGACAAATTCAAGAGACCCAGTACTTC. Its protein product is CASSSGQIQETQYF.

This clonotype was counted between two and nine times. The V and J genes are TRBV9 and TRBJ2-2; 7 nucleotides align to TRBD1. The germline gives CDR1 SGDLS, CDR2 YYNGEE. J gave up 3 bases and V 4 bases, and 9 bases lay outside the gene matches. CDR3 length: 16 amino acids. CDR3 nucleotide sequence: TGTGCCAGCAGCATCACACGACAGGGAGACACCGGGGAGCTGTTTTTT. It codes for CASSITRQGDTGELFF.

This clonotype occurred a few times. The rearrangement uses TRBV5-1 and TRBJ2-7, with D possibly matching TRBD1 (6 bases). Germline V gene data show CDR1 as SGHRS and CDR2 as YFSETQ. CDR3 length equals 12 residues. V was shortened by 4 bases and J by 5 bases, with 10 bases between the two germline ends. The CDR3 coding sequence is TGCGCCAGCAGCGCGGACAGAAACGAGCAGTACTTC. Its protein product is CASSADRNEQYF.

This clonotype was counted at least ten times. The chain has TRBV10-3 and TRBJ1-1; D is unresolved. The CDR3 totals 13 residues. Trimming removed 6 bases from V and 1 base from J, with 9 bases in between. Per the germline V gene, CDR1 is ENHRY and CDR2 is SYGVKD. The CDR3 DNA reads as TGTGCCATCAGAACCCAAGAGAACACTGAAGCTTTCTTT. Translation: CAIRTQENTEAFF.

This clonotype was observed a few times. The V gene is TRBV6-6, the J gene TRBJ2-3; D is unclear. Germline-derived CDR1 and CDR2 are MNHNY and SVGAGI (reference sequence). The CDR3 runs to 12 residues. Trimming pared 5 bases from V and 5 bases from J, leaving 8 bases between. The CDR3 region has the DNA TGTGCCAGCAGTGCGGAAGGAGATACGCAGTATTTT. Its translation is CASSAEGDTQYF.

The CDR3 protein is CSATRTGVLPTNEKLFF. CDR3 nucleotides: TGCAGTGCTACGAGGACAGGGGTCCTTCCAACTAATGAAAAACTGTTTTTT. J is TRBJ1-4 and V is TRBV20-1; the match to TRBD1 covers 9 bases. Germline values: CDR1 DFQATT, CDR2 SNEGSKA (reference sequence). Unmatched junction bases numbered 9, after V lost 4 bases and J lost 0 bases. The CDR3 covers 17 residues.

In this sample, this clonotype turned up a few times. The rearrangement links TRBV11-2 to TRBJ1-6, with D possibly being TRBD1 (6 bases). Germline CDR1 reads SGHAT; CDR2 reads FQNNGV. The ends were cut back, 8 bases at V and 9 bases at J, with 14 bases in the middle. This CDR3 region has 13 residues. CDR3 bases: TGTGCCAGCTCCGGGGAAGGGGGTTCACCCCTCCACTTT. The encoded protein is CASSGEGGSPLHF.

This clonotype was seen ten or more times. The V and J genes are TRBV7-9 and TRBJ2-3; D uncertain. CDR1 and CDR2 (germline): SEHNR, FQNEAQ (reference sequence). The CDR3 is made up of 12 amino acids. V shed 5 bases and J shed 6 bases, with 9 bases lying between them. Here the CDR3 reads CASSNLVDTQYF. In nucleotides, the CDR3 is TGTGCCAGCAGCAACCTCGTTGATACGCAGTATTTT.

This clonotype has a count of ten or more. This chain joins TRBV5-6 and TRBJ2-3, with D perhaps matching TRBD1 (6 bases). CDR3 length: 15 amino acids. Germline CDR1 is SGHDT and CDR2 is YYEEEE. Trimming removed 4 bases at V and 3 bases at J, with 15 bases between. The CDR3 DNA sequence: TGTGCCAGCAGCCAACGGCGGACAGATACAGATACGCAGTATTTT. Translation: CASSQRRTDTDTQYF.

This clonotype was counted at least ten times. The rearrangement joins TRBV20-1 to TRBJ2-5; D is ambiguous. Germline V CDR1 and CDR2: DFQATT, SNEGSKA (reference sequence). CDR3 length: 12 amino acids. V dropped 7 bases and J dropped 5 bases, with 14 bases sitting between them. CDR3 amino acids: CSVVDAEETQYF. The CDR3 coding sequence is TGCAGTGTAGTTGATGCGGAGGAGACCCAGTACTTC.